These 19 T cell receptor beta chains came from one sample sequenced in a study of blood T cell repertoires in COVID-19 (dated by TCRdb to about 2020). The library was generated by the immunoSEQ multiplex PCR assay. TCRdb retrieved this table from immuneACCESS and kept in-frame rearrangements only. Not all clones are present; in checked studies, unresolved V genes account for under half, and no reason is known for the remainder. Across this sample there are roughly 310,000 clones, with 90% seen only once. Less than 3.5% of the sample goes to the ten largest clones. Sequenced: peripheral blood. These receptors were taken from a woman aged 30 to 39 with COVID-19, enrolled during active disease.

V usage is TRBV5-1 and J usage is TRBJ1-6, with 7 positions matching TRBD1. V was clipped by 0 bases and J by 9 bases; unmatched bases: 9. The CDR3 contains 16 residues. Per germline, CDR1 SGHRS and CDR2 YFSETQ. CDR3 nucleotide sequence: TGCGCCAGCAGCTTGGCCCAGGACAGGTCGGCTTCACCCCTCCACTTT. This sequence encodes CASSLAQDRSASPLHF.

This chain uses TRBV18 with TRBJ2-7, with 9 nucleotides matching TRBD2. This CDR3 is 13 amino acids long. Per germline, CDR1 KGHSH and CDR2 LQKENI. V was pared by 8 bases and J by 1 base, with 3 bases of the junction left unmatched. CDR3 sequence (DNA): TGTGCCAGCCGCGGGGGGGTGTCCTACGAGCAGTACTTC. Encoded protein: CASRGGVSYEQYF.

This clone occurred a few times. V gene TRBV5-4 combines with J gene TRBJ2-7, with 9 bases aligning to TRBD1. There are 14 residues in the CDR3. Germline V gene sequence: CDR1 SGHNT, CDR2 YYREEE (reference sequence). Unmatched junction bases numbered 6, after V lost 4 bases and J lost 4 bases. In DNA form, the CDR3 reads TGTGCCAGCAGCCCGAAGGGACAGGGTTACGAGCAGTACTTC. This gives the protein CASSPKGQGYEQYF.

This sequence joins TRBV7-4 and TRBJ1-1; 9 bases fit TRBD1. After removal of 4 bases from V and 0 bases from J, the junction contained 15 bases not matched to a gene. The CDR3 loop spans 19 amino acids. Per the germline V gene, CDR1 is SGHVT and CDR2 is SQSDAQ. CDR3 sequence: CASSCMILNRGPMNTEAFF. The CDR3 DNA follows: TGTGCCAGCAGCTGTATGATCCTTAACAGGGGGCCGATGAACACTGAAGCTTTCTTT. Complete variable domain (other parts from reference TRBV7-4 and TRBJ1-1): GAGVSQSPRYKVAKRGRDVALRCDSISGHVTLYWYRQTLGQGSEVLTYSQSDAQRDKSGRPSGRFSAERPERSVSTLKIQRTEQGDSAVYLCASSCMILNRGPMNTEAFFGQGTRLTVV.

This rearrangement joins TRBV18 to TRBJ1-1; 8 bases are shared with TRBD1. The V segment lost 3 bases and the J segment 6 bases; nucleotides outside the gene matches: 3. CDR1 KGHSH and CDR2 LQKENI come from the germline V gene. The CDR3 runs 13 residues. CDR3 nucleotide sequence: TGTGCCAGCTCACCCCCGACAGGGGCTGAAGCTTTCTTT. Translating it yields CASSPPTGAEAFF.

The chain couples TRBV5-4 to TRBJ1-2; D perhaps matches TRBD1 (6 bases). Between the trimmed V and J ends, which lost 1 base and 4 bases, there was a span of 14 bases. This CDR3 spans 15 amino acids. Germline V gene data show CDR1 as SGHNT and CDR2 as YYREEE (reference sequence). The CDR3 spells CASSLPRGPTYGYTF. The CDR3 nucleotides are TGTGCCAGCAGCTTGCCCAGGGGCCCAACCTATGGCTACACCTTC.

The V and J genes are TRBV7-3 and TRBJ2-1; D is possibly TRBD1 (5 bases). Deletions cut 1 base from V and 0 bases from J, with 7 bases between. The CDR3 is 15 amino acids. Germline V gene lookup returns CDR1 SGHTA and CDR2 FQGTGA. CDR3 sequence reads: CASSLSQGSYNEQFF. CDR3 nucleotides: TGTGCCAGCAGCTTAAGCCAGGGCTCCTACAATGAGCAGTTCTTC.

The genes are TRBV15 and TRBJ2-7, with 8 bases fitting TRBD1. The CDR3 has 14 residues. Germline lookup yields CDR1 LNHNV and CDR2 YYDKDF (reference sequence). The ends lost 3 bases at V and 1 base at J; junction bases unmatched: 2. CDR3 sequence: CATSSRTGSYEQYF. The CDR3 nucleotides are TGTGCCACCAGCAGCAGGACAGGGTCCTACGAGCAGTACTTC.

The table lists this clone with many counts. Other DNA sequences from this sample encode an identical CDR3 as well. The chain combines TRBV30 with TRBJ1-3; 10 nucleotides line up with TRBD1. Germline V gives CDR1 GTSNPN, CDR2 SVGIG (reference sequence). This CDR3 has 15 amino acids. The V gene end was trimmed by 1 base and the J gene end by 4 bases; junction bases not matched to a gene: 4. CDR3 in amino acids: CAWSADRGSGNTIYF. The CDR3 DNA reads as TGTGCCTGGAGTGCGGACAGGGGGTCCGGAAACACCATATATTTT.

This chain connects TRBV2 to TRBJ1-1, with a weak D call TRBD1 (6 bases). CDR1 and CDR2 from the germline V gene are SNHLY and FYNNEI. The length of the CDR3 is 14 residues. The V end lost 6 bases, the J end lost 1 base, and 12 bases lay between the germline ends. The CDR3 DNA reads TGTGCCAGCAGGGGACAACGAAAGAACACTGAAGCTTTCTTT. Translation: CASRGQRKNTEAFF.

The chain joins TRBV28 to TRBJ1-1; D might be TRBD1 (6 bases). V was pared by 5 bases and J by 0 bases, with 16 bases between. Germline V gene lookup returns CDR1 MDHEN and CDR2 SYDVKM. The CDR3 loop spans 16 amino acids. The CDR3 spells CASSPPGQLVNTEAFF. CDR3 in DNA: TGTGCCAGCAGTCCTCCGGGACAACTCGTGAACACTGAAGCTTTCTTT.

The rearrangement joins TRBV27 to TRBJ2-7; 9 positions agree with TRBD1. The CDR3 is 15 residues long. Trimming cost V 3 bases and J 7 bases; bases outside gene matches: 10. CDR1 and CDR2 (germline): MNHEY, SMNVEV (reference sequence). CDR3 loop: CASSLGDREFSEQYF. In nucleotides, the CDR3 is TGTGCCAGCAGTTTGGGGGACAGGGAGTTCTCTGAGCAGTACTTC.

V gene TRBV6-2 or TRBV6-3 combines with J gene TRBJ2-1; D perhaps matches TRBD2 (6 bases). V dropped 5 bases and J dropped 8 bases, with 19 bases sitting between them. In germline, CDR1 is MNHEY, CDR2 SVGEGT. The CDR3 runs to 15 residues. The CDR3 reads CASSAYRDSADEQFF. CDR3 DNA: TGTGCCAGCAGTGCTTATCGGGACTCCGCAGATGAGCAGTTCTTC.

This clone came up a few times. The chain employs TRBV28 and TRBJ1-2; perhaps TRBD1 as D (5 bases). This CDR3 region has 15 residues. The V and J ends lost 3 bases and 7 bases respectively, with 18 bases between them. Germline CDR1 and CDR2: MDHEN and SYDVKM. The CDR3 spells CASSLRHSGSGGYTF. CDR3 bases: TGTGCCAGCAGTTTGAGGCATTCAGGGTCGGGTGGCTACACCTTC.

This chain joins TRBV9 and TRBJ2-1; D unclear. The CDR3 loop spans 12 amino acids. V shed 0 bases and J shed 8 bases, with 6 bases lying between them. From germline, CDR1 is SGDLS and CDR2 YYNGEE. The CDR3 sequence: CASSVVEHEQFF. In nucleotides, the CDR3 is TGTGCCAGCAGCGTAGTTGAGCATGAGCAGTTCTTC.

The J gene is TRBJ1-2, the V gene TRBV27, with no clear D. With 5 bases removed from V and 0 bases from J, the gap between germline ends came to 16 bases. In germline, CDR1 is MNHEY, CDR2 SMNVEV (reference sequence). The CDR3 totals 16 residues. CDR3 nucleotides: TGTGCCAGCAGTCCCCGACGTACAGCCTCTAACTATGGCTACACCTTC. Protein sequence: CASSPRRTASNYGYTF.

The gene calls are TRBV18 and TRBJ1-1; 8 bases are shared with TRBD1. J lost 1 base, V lost 3 bases, and 4 bases had no gene match. The CDR3 is made up of 15 amino acids. The germline gives CDR1 KGHSH, CDR2 LQKENI. The CDR3 reads CASSPRGQANTEAFF. DNA for the CDR3: TGTGCCAGCTCACCCCGGGGACAGGCGAACACTGAAGCTTTCTTT. Complete variable domain (other parts from reference TRBV18 and TRBJ1-1): NAGVMQNPRHLVRRRGQEARLRCSPMKGHSHVYWYRQLPEEGLKFMVYLQKENIIDESGMPKERFSAEFPKEGPSILRIQQVVRGDSAAYFCASSPRGQANTEAFFGQGTRLTVV.

V gene TRBV27 combines with J gene TRBJ2-7; 8 bases line up with TRBD2. Trimming took 5 bases from V and 5 from J; bases not matched to a gene: 5. The CDR3 runs 13 residues. CDR1 MNHEY and CDR2 SMNVEV come from the germline V gene (reference sequence). CDR3 region: CASSPGLVNEQYF. The DNA for the CDR3 is TGTGCCAGCAGTCCGGGACTAGTAAACGAGCAGTACTTC.

The chain links TRBV30 to TRBJ1-1; possibly TRBD1 for D (6 bases). Germline V gene lookup returns CDR1 GTSNPN and CDR2 SVGIG (reference sequence). V lost 0 bases to trimming and J lost 2 bases, with 10 bases between them. The CDR3 length is 14 residues. CDR3 nucleotides: TGTGCCTGGAGTGTAACAGGGTTTAACACTGAAGCTTTCTTT. Protein: CAWSVTGFNTEAFF. Drawing the rest from reference TRBV30 and TRBJ1-1, the complete variable domain is SQTIHQWPATLVQPVGSPLSLECTVEGTSNPNLYWYRQAAGRGLQLLFYSVGIGQISSEVPQNLSASRPQDRQFILSSKKLLLSDSGFYLCAWSVTGFNTEAFFGQGTRLTVV.